The clone carrying this TCR beta chain appeared once. Per the study methods: Amplification of reference gene primers provided the estimated nucleated cell counts. Only in-frame clones appear in the TCRdb table, and some are missing; sequencing was by immunoSEQ multiplex PCR. The V and J calls and the clone size are those of that table, but D and trimming were determined from the DNA. The table lists around 360,000 clones, about 87% of them singletons. The data belong to a study of blood T cell repertoires in COVID-19. Germline CDR1 is LNHDA and CDR2 is SQIVND (reference sequence). This CDR3 has 15 residues. Germline trimming cut 2 bases from V and 2 bases from J; bases unmatched to any gene: 4.

The origin of this receptor is a woman aged 25 to 39 with COVID-19, enrolled during active disease. V and J are TRBV19 and TRBJ2-5; 8 positions agree with TRBD1. Sequenced input: peripheral blood. The CDR3 loop reads CASSIRQGIQETQYF. The CDR3 nucleotides are TGTGCCAGTAGTATAAGACAGGGGATTCAAGAGACCCAGTACTTC.